These 32 T cell receptor beta chains share one sample of origin, sequenced in a study of cytotoxic CD8 clonotypes in ibrutinib-treated CLL. Libraries were prepared by immunoSEQ multiplex PCR; TCRdb keeps only in-frame clonotypes and omits some of them. The sample shows over 200,000 clones, 75% to 80% of them seen only once. The sample here was PBMCs, taken after 12 months of ibrutinib treatment. These receptors were collected from a human donor with chronic lymphocytic leukemia.

This clone was observed a few times. This sequence joins TRBV7-8 and TRBJ2-1, with TRBD1 matching 7 bases. This CDR3 has 15 residues. Germline V gives CDR1 SGHVS, CDR2 FQNEAQ. Losses at the gene ends were 1 base for V and 3 bases for J; bases not matched to a gene: 3. CDR3 in amino acids: CASSLVWDSYNEQFF. The CDR3 nucleotides read TGTGCCAGCAGCTTAGTCTGGGACAGCTACAATGAGCAGTTCTTC.

This clone has more than one count but fewer than ten. The CDR3 protein is CATSRGDVDGYTF. The CDR3 DNA reads as TGTGCCACCTCCAGGGGGGACGTCGATGGCTACACCTTC. This chain uses TRBV28 with TRBJ1-2; 7 bases align to TRBD1. CDR1 and CDR2 (germline): MDHEN, SYDVKM. The ends lost 10 bases at V and 6 bases at J; junction bases unmatched: 11. The CDR3 sequence is 13 residues long.

The gene calls are TRBV15 and TRBJ1-3; D is unclear. The V gene's germline CDR1 is LNHNV and CDR2 YYDKDF (reference sequence). The V gene lost 0 bases and the J gene lost 2 bases, with 5 bases spanning the gap. CDR3 length equals 14 residues. The chain's CDR3 is CATSRDGPGNTIYF. In DNA form, the CDR3 reads TGTGCCACCAGCAGAGATGGACCTGGAAACACCATATATTTT.

This chain links TRBV27 with TRBJ2-7; D perhaps matches TRBD1 (6 bases). This CDR3 spans 14 amino acids. Trimming shortened V by 8 bases and J by 5 bases, and 19 bases separated the two germline ends. CDR1 and CDR2 (germline): MNHEY, SMNVEV (reference sequence). The chain's CDR3 is CASSYTGTLHEQYF. The DNA of the CDR3 is TGTGCCAGCTCCTACACAGGGACCCTCCACGAGCAGTACTTC.

Worth noting for this clone: The same CDR3 is also encoded by other DNA sequences in this sample. V gene TRBV28 combines with J gene TRBJ2-7; D gene unclear. The length of the CDR3 is 12 residues. Per germline, CDR1 MDHEN and CDR2 SYDVKM. V gave up 7 bases and J gave up 4 bases, with 11 bases separating them. CDR3 bases: TGTGCCAGCAACCCCGATCGTTACGAGCAGTACTTC. Its translation: CASNPDRYEQYF.

The chain joins TRBV7-2 to TRBJ2-7; either TRBD1 or TRBD2 may fit D (5 bases each). V lost 5 bases to trimming and J lost 0 bases, with 11 bases between them. Germline V gives CDR1 SGHTA, CDR2 FQGNSA. The CDR3 is made up of 14 amino acids. CDR3 in DNA: TGTGCCAGCAGCCGAGGGGACCTCTCCTACGAGCAGTACTTC. Its translation: CASSRGDLSYEQYF.

This chain links TRBV2 with TRBJ2-1; no clear D gene. The CDR3 totals 12 residues. The germline CDR1 and CDR2 sequences are SNHLY and FYNNEI. The germline V and J ends were trimmed by 10 bases and 7 bases, with 14 bases remaining between them. This chain's CDR3 is CATLQDGNEQFF. The CDR3 nucleotides read TGTGCCACACTTCAGGACGGGAATGAGCAGTTCTTC.

The CDR3 DNA reads as TGTGCCACCAGCAGTGGGGCTAGCGGGATCGCGGGGACAGATACGCAGTATTTT. This encodes CATSSGASGIAGTDTQYF. The rearrangement links TRBV15 to TRBJ2-3, with 9 bases that match TRBD2. This CDR3 spans 18 amino acids. Germline V gives CDR1 LNHNV, CDR2 YYDKDF (reference sequence). Trimming cost V 3 bases and J 3 bases; bases outside gene matches: 13.

V usage is TRBV11-2 and J usage is TRBJ2-1, with D unresolved. Looked up from germline, CDR1 is SGHAT and CDR2 is FQNNGV. Between the trimmed V and J ends, which lost 4 bases and 8 bases, there was a span of 6 bases. This CDR3 spans 11 amino acids. CDR3 coding DNA: TGTGCCAGCAGCTGGGTGGATGAGCAGTTCTTC. Protein: CASSWVDEQFF.

The chain employs TRBV25-1 and TRBJ1-6; unclear D gene. The CDR3 is made up of 14 amino acids. Trimming stripped 0 bases from V and 9 bases from J, with 9 bases between. CDR1 MGHDK and CDR2 SYGVNS come from the germline V gene. The CDR3 protein is CASSEYEGVSPLHF. Written as DNA, the CDR3 is TGTGCCAGCAGTGAATACGAGGGAGTTTCACCCCTCCACTTT.

The V call is TRBV7-9, the J call TRBJ2-7; tentatively, D is TRBD1 or TRBD2 (5 bases each). V was cut by 8 bases and J by 0 bases, with 11 bases left in between. Germline CDR1 and CDR2: SEHNR and FQNEAQ (reference sequence). The CDR3 has 13 residues. The CDR3 bases are TGTGCCAGCGCGGCCGGGGCCTCCTACGAGCAGTACTTC. Translation: CASAAGASYEQYF.

V usage is TRBV6-5 and J usage is TRBJ2-7; possible D gene TRBD2, 6 bases. The CDR3 contains 14 residues. Trimming left V 4 bases short and J 3 bases short, with 13 bases between. The V gene's germline CDR1 is MNHEY and CDR2 SVGAGI. CDR3 sequence (DNA): TGTGCCAGCAGTTCCCGGGACTCTCGCTACGAGCAGTACTTC. Its protein product is CASSSRDSRYEQYF.

V is TRBV15 and J is TRBJ2-4; 9 nucleotides agree with TRBD1. V was pared by 3 bases and J by 7 bases, with 10 bases of the junction left unmatched. The germline gives CDR1 LNHNV, CDR2 YYDKDF (reference sequence). This CDR3 is built from 16 residues. The CDR3 coding sequence is TGTGCCACCAGCAGCCGGGACAGGGTCCGTTCTAACATTCAGTACTTC. Amino acids: CATSSRDRVRSNIQYF.

V gene TRBV15 combines with J gene TRBJ1-5; 8 bases align to TRBD1. There are 18 residues in the CDR3. V trimming: 4 bases; J trimming: 5 bases; junction bases outside the gene matches: 16. Germline lookup yields CDR1 LNHNV and CDR2 YYDKDF (reference sequence). CDR3 loop: CATSTEQGAPYGDQPQHF. The CDR3 DNA reads TGTGCCACCAGCACCGAGCAGGGGGCACCTTATGGGGATCAGCCCCAGCATTTT.

Here the CDR3 reads CASSSFSFHQPQHF. The CDR3 nucleotides read TGTGCCAGCAGCTCCTTTAGCTTCCATCAGCCCCAGCATTTT. The chain joins TRBV5-6 to TRBJ1-5; D is uncertain. The germline CDR1 and CDR2 sequences are SGHDT and YYEEEE. CDR3 size: 14 residues. With 3 bases removed from V and 5 bases from J, the gap between germline ends came to 12 bases. The entire variable domain, with the rest obtained from reference TRBV5-6 and TRBJ1-5, is as follows: DAGVTQSPTHLIKTRGQQVTLRCSPKSGHDTVSWYQQALGQGPQFIFQYYEEEERQRGNFPDRFSGHQFPNYSSELNVNALLLGDSALYLCASSSFSFHQPQHFGDGTRLSIL.

The rearrangement uses TRBV11-2 and TRBJ2-7, with D tentatively TRBD1 (5 bases). CDR3 length equals 15 residues. Germline assignment: CDR1 SGHAT and CDR2 FQNNGV. V was pared by 0 bases and J by 3 bases, with 12 bases between. The CDR3 DNA reads as TGTGCCAGCAGCTTAGATCCGGCGCAGGGCTACGAGCAGTACTTC. Translated: CASSLDPAQGYEQYF.

This clone was counted once. Other DNA sequences in the same sample also yield this CDR3. This chain links TRBV19 with TRBJ1-1; D perhaps matches TRBD1 (6 bases). CDR1 is LNHDA, CDR2 SQIVND, per germline (reference sequence). This CDR3 comprises 14 residues. CDR3 bases: TGTGGTAGCACAAGGGGGGATACGAGGACTGAAGCTTTCTTT. Its protein product is CGSTRGDTRTEAFF.

V is TRBV28 and J is TRBJ1-2, with D perhaps TRBD1 (6 bases). With 5 bases removed from V and 4 bases from J, the gap between germline ends came to 17 bases. This CDR3 region has 15 residues. Per the germline V gene, CDR1 is MDHEN and CDR2 is SYDVKM. CDR3 coding DNA: TGTGCCAGCAGTCCCGAGGAGGGGGGGAGCTATGGCTACACCTTC. Translation gives CASSPEEGGSYGYTF.

The chain links TRBV12-5 to TRBJ2-7; 10 nucleotides match TRBD2. The CDR3 is 16 amino acids. Germline V gives CDR1 LGHNT, CDR2 FRNRAP. With 7 bases clipped from V and 1 base from J, the junction kept 10 bases outside the gene matches. The CDR3 sequence is CASEASGSSLSYEQYF. CDR3 DNA: TGTGCTAGTGAGGCTAGCGGGAGTTCCCTATCCTACGAGCAGTACTTC.

The chain is built from TRBV6-5 and TRBJ2-5, with 7 bases aligning to TRBD2. V lost 9 bases to trimming and J lost 5 bases; unmatched junction nucleotides: 9. CDR3 size: 13 residues. Germline CDR1 MNHEY, CDR2 SVGAGI. Here the CDR3 DNA reads TGTGCCAGTAAAGTCGGCGGGAGTGAGACCCAGTACTTC. Protein sequence: CASKVGGSETQYF.

The chain couples TRBV18 to TRBJ1-1; 7 positions match TRBD1. Germline values: CDR1 KGHSH, CDR2 LQKENI. The CDR3 is made up of 14 amino acids. The ends lost 4 bases at V and 6 bases at J; junction bases unmatched: 8. CDR3 sequence reads: CASSLSGTAPEAFF. The CDR3 DNA follows: TGTGCCAGCTCACTTTCCGGGACAGCCCCTGAAGCTTTCTTT.

The rearrangement links TRBV30 to TRBJ1-3; D not certain. The germline CDR1 and CDR2 sequences are GTSNPN and SVGIG (reference sequence). Trimming took 5 bases from V and 0 from J, leaving 8 bases between them. The CDR3 sequence is 13 residues long. CDR3: CAWHKYSGNTIYF. CDR3 bases: TGTGCCTGGCATAAGTACTCTGGAAACACCATATATTTT.

This clone has just a few counts. This chain joins TRBV29-1 and TRBJ2-2, with D hard to call. Germline lookup yields CDR1 SQVTM and CDR2 ANQGSEA. The CDR3 consists of 10 residues. V lost 6 bases, J lost 7 bases, and 6 bases lay in between. DNA for the CDR3: TGCAGCGTGGGAAGCGGGGAGCTGTTTTTT. This encodes CSVGSGELFF.

The gene calls are TRBV5-1 and TRBJ1-1, with D perhaps TRBD1 (6 bases). The ends were cut back, 0 bases at V and 8 bases at J, with 8 bases in the middle. Looked up from germline, CDR1 is SGHRS and CDR2 is YFSETQ. This CDR3 has 12 residues. CDR3 region: CASSLGGQEAFF. The DNA of the CDR3 is TGCGCCAGCAGCTTGGGGGGGCAGGAAGCTTTCTTT.

The V and J genes are TRBV18 and TRBJ2-6; D is unclear. V was pared by 4 bases and J by 1 base, with 20 bases between. Germline-derived CDR1 and CDR2 are KGHSH and LQKENI. The CDR3 totals 19 residues. The CDR3 DNA is TGTGCCAGCTCACTGACGACAATGAGATCGGCTTCTGGGGCCAACGTCCTGACTTTC. Its protein product is CASSLTTMRSASGANVLTF.

In DNA form, the CDR3 reads TGTGCCAGCTCACCCGGACAGGGGAGGTTGTACACTGAAGCTTTCTTT. Protein product: CASSPGQGRLYTEAFF. This chain joins TRBV18 and TRBJ1-1, with 9 bases identical to TRBD1. CDR1 and CDR2 from the germline V gene are KGHSH and LQKENI. V trimming: 3 bases; J trimming: 3 bases; junction bases outside the gene matches: 8. The CDR3 covers 16 residues. The variable domain in full, completed from reference TRBV18 and TRBJ1-1, reads NAGVMQNPRHLVRRRGQEARLRCSPMKGHSHVYWYRQLPEEGLKFMVYLQKENIIDESGMPKERFSAEFPKEGPSILRIQQVVRGDSAAYFCASSPGQGRLYTEAFFGQGTRLTVV.

The chain carries TRBV21-1 and TRBJ2-7. TRBV21-1 is given as a pseudogene. The CDR3 sequence is 13 residues long. In DNA form, the CDR3 reads TGTGCCAGCCGTTGGGCAAGTCTAGAAGAGCAGTACTTC. Translating it yields CASRWASLEEQYF.

As concerns this clone: At one end, the junction sequence differs from germline, possibly due to a read error. V and J are TRBV5-4 and TRBJ2-1; 10 bases match TRBD1. The CDR3 has 11 amino acids. Germline CDR1 reads SGHNT; CDR2 reads YYREEE (reference sequence). The CDR3 sequence: CASSLDRGLLF. CDR3 coding DNA: TGTGCCAGCAGCCTAGACAGGGGGCTCCTCTTC.

The V and J genes are TRBV7-6 and TRBJ2-2; TRBD2 agrees at 13 bases. V lost 5 bases to trimming and J lost 0 bases; unmatched junction nucleotides: 3. Germline CDR1 reads SGHVS; CDR2 reads FNYEAQ. The CDR3 loop spans 17 amino acids. The CDR3 reads CASSVTSGGTNTGELFF. Written as DNA, the CDR3 is TGTGCCAGCAGCGTGACTAGCGGGGGGACGAACACCGGGGAGCTGTTTTTT. The complete variable domain, with remaining parts taken from reference TRBV7-6 and TRBJ2-2, reads GAGVSQSPRYKVTKRGQDVALRCDPISGHVSLYWYRQALGQGPEFLTYFNYEAQQDKSGLPNDRFSAERPEGSISTLTIQRTEQRDSAMYRCASSVTSGGTNTGELFFGEGSRLTVL.

The J gene is TRBJ2-5, the V gene TRBV7-3; D is perhaps TRBD1 (6 bases). V was shortened by 5 bases and J by 5 bases, with 15 bases between the two germline ends. CDR3 size: 14 residues. Germline assignment: CDR1 SGHTA and CDR2 FQGTGA. The CDR3: CASSPGGGGETQYF. DNA for the CDR3: TGTGCCAGCAGCCCCGGTGGGGGCGGCGAGACCCAGTACTTC.

The chain combines TRBV6-5 with TRBJ2-3, with D hard to call. The CDR3 has 14 amino acids. In germline, CDR1 is MNHEY, CDR2 SVGAGI. V was cut by 7 bases and J by 4 bases, with 15 bases left in between. CDR3: CASILQWSADTQYF. CDR3 DNA: TGTGCCAGCATCCTTCAGTGGAGTGCAGATACGCAGTATTTT.

CDR3 in amino acids: CASSLLSGGYNEQFF. The CDR3 nucleotides read TGTGCCAGCAGCTTACTCTCGGGGGGCTACAATGAGCAGTTCTTC. The chain recombines TRBV7-3 with TRBJ2-1, with 7 bases aligning to TRBD2. Germline V gene lookup returns CDR1 SGHTA and CDR2 FQGTGA. The CDR3 has 15 amino acids. Germline trimming cut 2 bases from V and 3 bases from J; bases unmatched to any gene: 4.